This T cell receptor (beta chain) is from a study of blood T cell repertoires in COVID-19. Profiling relied on immunoSEQ multiplex PCR, and the TCRdb table lists in-frame clones only, not all of them. Of 200,000 or so clones in the sample, around 87% were seen once. In germline, CDR1 is LGHDT, CDR2 YNNKEL (reference sequence). The CDR3 consists of 11 residues. Trimming took 1 base from V and 6 from J, leaving 3 bases between them. Those enrolled, adults aged about 18 to 89 years, came from some 25 US areas. Categorization into cohorts depended on clinical history that participants reported. The receptor was isolated from a woman between 18 and 29 years old in a cohort exposed to, infected with or recovered from COVID-19 (not recorded which). The chain links TRBV3-1 (or the pseudogene TRBV3-2) to TRBJ1-1; D gene uncertain. Sequencing input: PBMCs or T cells enriched from blood (not recorded which). CDR3 loop: CASSQVSEAFF. In DNA, the CDR3 is TGTGCCAGCAGCCAAGTATCTGAAGCTTTCTTT.